The 26 T cell receptor beta chains below were found in one sample sequenced in a study of CD8 T cells in Susac syndrome (dated by TCRdb to about 2019). The method behind the library was the immunoSEQ multiplex PCR assay. RNA was extracted using the RNeasy kit, and about 0.45 to 1 ug of the RNA was reverse transcribed with random hexamers. The public sequencing data were trimmed at Q25 with fastp and processed into clonotypes with MiXCR by TCRdb, which kept only in-frame beta chains. Every CDR3 protein is listed once, alongside the most common genes and DNA of its rows. Here the sample has 200,000 or so distinct CDR3 sequences; roughly 95% occur a single time. 0.093% of the sample lies in the top ten. Sequencing used CD4+ T cells from PBMCs. These receptors were obtained from a human donor with multiple sclerosis.

This rearrangement joins TRBV6-6 to TRBJ1-2; D is unresolved. Trimming cost V 5 bases and J 3 bases, with 10 bases left between them. Germline V lookup: CDR1 MNHNY, CDR2 SVGAGI (reference sequence). The CDR3 has 13 residues. Here the CDR3 reads CASSPHEYYGYTF. For the CDR3, the DNA is TGTGCCAGCAGTCCCCATGAATACTATGGCTACACCTTC.

The V and J genes are TRBV2 and TRBJ1-3; 7 bases fit TRBD1. The germline V gene has CDR1 SNHLY and CDR2 FYNNEI. Trimming took 4 bases from V and 3 from J; bases not matched to a gene: 0. The CDR3 consists of 13 residues. The CDR3: CASSGDSGNTIYF. CDR3 coding DNA: TGTGCCAGCAGTGGGGACAGTGGAAACACCATATATTTT.

This CDR3 reads CASRSTGPRTDTQYF. In DNA, the CDR3 is TGTGCCAGCAGGAGTACAGGCCCCCGGACAGATACGCAGTATTTT. The V and J genes are TRBV7-9 and TRBJ2-3, with a possible D match to TRBD1 (5 bases). Germline values: CDR1 SEHNR, CDR2 FQNEAQ (reference sequence). The V end lost 6 bases, the J end lost 3 bases, and 16 bases lay between the germline ends. The CDR3 extends over 15 amino acids.

V usage is TRBV15 and J usage is TRBJ1-2; 8 positions agree with TRBD1. This CDR3 has 15 residues. Trimming at V came to 0 bases and at J to 8 bases, leaving 8 bases not matched to a gene. The germline V gene has CDR1 LNHNV and CDR2 YYDKDF (reference sequence). The CDR3 DNA is TGTGCCACCAGCAGAGAAAGAGGGACAGGTTACGGCTACACCTTC. This codes for CATSRERGTGYGYTF.

In this sample, this clonotype turned up a few times. The gene calls are TRBV3-1 and TRBJ2-2; D call uncertain. The CDR3 is 12 residues long. V dropped 4 bases and J dropped 1 base, with 1 base sitting between them. Germline V gene sequence: CDR1 LGHDT, CDR2 YNNKEL (reference sequence). The CDR3 region has the DNA TGTGCCAGCAGCCGGAACACCGGGGAGCTGTTTTTT. Translating it yields CASSRNTGELFF. Drawing the rest from reference TRBV3-1 and TRBJ2-2, the complete variable domain is DTAVSQTPKYLVTQMGNDKSIKCEQNLGHDTMYWYKQDSKKFLKIMFSYNNKELIINETVPNRFSPKSPDKAHLNLHINSLELGDSAVYFCASSRNTGELFFGEGSRLTVL.

This sequence joins TRBV7-2 and TRBJ2-7; D might be TRBD1 (6 bases). The CDR3 runs 14 residues. Trimming stripped 2 bases from V and 1 base from J, with 9 bases between. Germline V gene data show CDR1 as SGHTA and CDR2 as FQGNSA. CDR3 nucleotides: TGTGCCAGCAGCTTAAGTCAGGGGTCCTACGAGCAGTACTTC. As protein: CASSLSQGSYEQYF.

The chain joins TRBV30 to TRBJ1-4, with no clear D. The CDR3 spans 14 residues. The V end was cut by 4 bases, the J end by 8 bases, with 17 bases between. CDR1 and CDR2 (germline): GTSNPN, SVGIG (reference sequence). CDR3 region: CAWTRNDVLEKLFF. The CDR3 coding sequence is TGTGCCTGGACTCGAAACGACGTGTTGGAAAAACTGTTTTTT.

This chain links TRBV5-1 with TRBJ2-1; no clear D gene. Per germline, CDR1 SGHRS and CDR2 YFSETQ. The CDR3 length is 17 residues. Trimming stripped 4 bases from V and 0 bases from J, with 17 bases between. As DNA, the CDR3 is TGCGCCAGCAGCCCAACCCCTCAGGCAAGCTCCTACAATGAGCAGTTCTTC. Translating it yields CASSPTPQASSYNEQFF.

V is TRBV19 and J is TRBJ2-2, with no clear D. Germline V CDR1 and CDR2: LNHDA, SQIVND (reference sequence). The V gene lost 7 bases and the J gene lost 0 bases, with 6 bases spanning the gap. The CDR3 is 13 residues long. This CDR3 is CASTDPNTGELFF. CDR3 sequence (DNA): TGTGCCAGTACGGACCCGAACACCGGGGAGCTGTTTTTT.

The CDR3 sequence: CASSDTGTPTYEQYF. The CDR3 bases are TGTGCCAGCAGTGATACCGGGACACCGACCTACGAGCAGTACTTC. The chain carries TRBV12-3 or TRBV12-4 and TRBJ2-7; maybe TRBD1 (6 bases). V lost 5 bases to trimming and J lost 2 bases, with 16 bases between them. The CDR3 is 15 residues long.

V and J are TRBV4-1 and TRBJ2-1; D unresolved. The CDR3 is made up of 13 amino acids. Per germline, CDR1 MGHRA and CDR2 YSYEKL. Trimming cost V 3 bases and J 10 bases, with 13 bases left between them. The CDR3 reads CASSQLATGEQFF. The CDR3 DNA reads TGCGCCAGCAGCCAGTTGGCGACGGGCGAGCAGTTCTTC.

This sequence joins TRBV29-1 and TRBJ1-1; maybe TRBD1 (6 bases). Trimming pared 5 bases from V and 5 bases from J, leaving 24 bases between. CDR3 length equals 16 residues. Germline V gene lookup returns CDR1 SQVTM and CDR2 ANQGSEA. The CDR3 nucleotides are TGCAGCGTTTGGCTAGAACGAGGGGGGGCGTTTACTGAAGCTTTCTTT. As protein: CSVWLERGGAFTEAFF.

The chain uses TRBV3-1 and TRBJ1-1; TRBD1 aligns across 7 bases. This CDR3 region has 16 residues. Germline trimming cut 0 bases from V and 4 bases from J; bases unmatched to any gene: 8. The germline CDR1 and CDR2 sequences are LGHDT and YNNKEL (reference sequence). The CDR3 protein is CASSQDGTGTVTEAFF. DNA for the CDR3: TGTGCCAGCAGCCAAGATGGGACGGGGACAGTCACTGAAGCTTTCTTT.

The chain has TRBV6-2 or TRBV6-3 and TRBJ2-5; 8 positions agree with TRBD2. The CDR3 is 17 residues long. The V gene end was trimmed by 2 bases and the J gene end by 1 base; junction bases not matched to a gene: 9. Germline values: CDR1 MNHEY, CDR2 SVGEGT. The chain's CDR3 is CASSYGSSGGGQETQYF. The CDR3 bases are TGTGCCAGCAGTTACGGTTCAAGCGGGGGTGGCCAAGAGACCCAGTACTTC.

In DNA, the CDR3 is TGTGCCAGCAGACCGCCCAGGGGCCAGAACACCGGGGAGCTGTTTTTT. Translation gives CASRPPRGQNTGELFF. The rearrangement uses TRBV6-6 and TRBJ2-2; possible D gene TRBD1, 6 bases. The CDR3 is 16 amino acids. From germline, CDR1 is MNHNY and CDR2 SVGAGI (reference sequence). V was trimmed by 6 bases and J by 1 base, leaving 15 bases between them.

The CDR3 region has the DNA TGTGCCAGCAGTCGGGACACAATATACGAGCAGTACTTC. Its protein product is CASSRDTIYEQYF. The chain employs TRBV2 and TRBJ2-7; a possible D gene is TRBD1 (6 bases). The CDR3 is 13 amino acids. Trimming cost V 5 bases and J 4 bases, with 12 bases left between them. Per germline, CDR1 SNHLY and CDR2 FYNNEI.

The chain is built from TRBV29-1 and TRBJ1-2, with D uncertain. Trimming removed 2 bases at V and 4 bases at J, with 11 bases between. The CDR3 contains 13 residues. Looked up from germline, CDR1 is SQVTM and CDR2 is ANQGSEA. The CDR3 DNA reads TGCAGCGTTGAAAACTTCATCGGCTATGGCTACACCTTC. This translates into CSVENFIGYGYTF.

The chain uses TRBV29-1 and TRBJ2-5, with 7 bases aligning to TRBD1. Germline trimming cut 6 bases from V and 1 base from J; bases unmatched to any gene: 5. The CDR3 consists of 13 residues. Germline CDR1 is SQVTM and CDR2 is ANQGSEA. The CDR3 DNA reads TGCAGCGTGGGCAGGGGGATCCAAGAGACCCAGTACTTC. This gives the protein CSVGRGIQETQYF.

The chain uses TRBV12-3 or TRBV12-4 and TRBJ2-7; D may be TRBD1 (6 bases). Trimming shortened V by 6 bases and J by 0 bases, and 15 bases separated the two germline ends. The CDR3 contains 15 residues. The CDR3 reads CASRQSGHSSYEQYF. As DNA, the CDR3 is TGTGCCAGCAGGCAATCGGGACACAGCTCCTACGAGCAGTACTTC.

The chain has TRBV12-5 and TRBJ1-1; D is unclear. The CDR3 is 12 residues long. Deletions cut 6 bases from V and 0 bases from J, with 5 bases between. Germline loops: CDR1 LGHNT, CDR2 FRNRAP. In DNA, the CDR3 is TGTGCTAGTGGCTCGTTGAACACTGAAGCTTTCTTT. It codes for CASGSLNTEAFF. Full variable domain (rest looked up from reference TRBV12-5 and TRBJ1-1): DARVTQTPRHKVTEMGQEVTMRCQPILGHNTVFWYRQTMMQGLELLAYFRNRAPLDDSGMPKDRFSAEMPDATLATLKIQPSEPRDSAVYFCASGSLNTEAFFGQGTRLTVV.

J is TRBJ2-7 and V is TRBV29-1; 10 nucleotides line up with TRBD1. CDR1 and CDR2 (germline): SQVTM, ANQGSEA. The CDR3 spans 14 residues. V shed 6 bases and J 5 bases; nucleotides not matched to a gene: 10. The CDR3 DNA reads as TGCAGCGTGGAACTCGGGACAGGGGACGACGAGCAGTACTTC. It yields the protein CSVELGTGDDEQYF.

The chain couples TRBV2 to TRBJ1-4, with D maybe TRBD1 (6 bases). The V gene's germline CDR1 is SNHLY and CDR2 FYNNEI. With 2 bases removed from V and 8 bases from J, the gap between germline ends came to 15 bases. This CDR3 contains 15 residues. CDR3 in DNA: TGTGCCAGCAGTGAATCGGGGGCGCCCGGCGAAAAACTGTTTTTT. It yields the protein CASSESGAPGEKLFF.

In this sample, this clonotype turned up once. The chain carries TRBV5-6 and TRBJ2-3; D tentatively fits TRBD1 or TRBD2 (5 bases each). V lost 0 bases to trimming and J lost 7 bases, with 12 bases between them. Germline loops: CDR1 SGHDT, CDR2 YYEEEE. CDR3 length equals 14 residues. The CDR3 DNA sequence: TGTGCCAGCAGCTTGGGAGGGGAGAGCCATACGCAGTATTTT. This encodes CASSLGGESHTQYF. The full variable domain, completed using reference TRBV5-6 and TRBJ2-3, is DAGVTQSPTHLIKTRGQQVTLRCSPKSGHDTVSWYQQALGQGPQFIFQYYEEEERQRGNFPDRFSGHQFPNYSSELNVNALLLGDSALYLCASSLGGESHTQYFGPGTRLTVL.

This clonotype was detected a few times. This chain connects TRBV3-1 to TRBJ2-3; no reliable D call. The CDR3 totals 12 residues. V lost 8 bases and J 3 bases, leaving 9 bases between the germline ends. Germline lookup yields CDR1 LGHDT and CDR2 YNNKEL (reference sequence). The CDR3 reads CASRSSTDTQYF. The DNA of the CDR3 is TGTGCCAGCCGCTCATCGACAGATACGCAGTATTTT.

The J gene is TRBJ2-5, the V gene TRBV20-1; D gene uncertain. The CDR3 extends over 12 amino acids. CDR1 and CDR2 from the germline V gene are DFQATT and SNEGSKA (reference sequence). Deletions cut 5 bases from V and 1 base from J, with 8 bases between. The CDR3 is CSALILQETQYF. CDR3 nucleotides: TGCAGTGCTCTCATACTCCAAGAGACCCAGTACTTC.

The genes are TRBV19 and TRBJ2-1; no clear D gene. This CDR3 is built from 12 residues. Germline CDR1 reads LNHDA; CDR2 reads SQIVND (reference sequence). V was cut by 3 bases and J by 6 bases, with 6 bases left in between. CDR3 protein: CASSINFNEQFF. DNA for the CDR3: TGTGCCAGTAGTATTAACTTCAATGAGCAGTTCTTC.